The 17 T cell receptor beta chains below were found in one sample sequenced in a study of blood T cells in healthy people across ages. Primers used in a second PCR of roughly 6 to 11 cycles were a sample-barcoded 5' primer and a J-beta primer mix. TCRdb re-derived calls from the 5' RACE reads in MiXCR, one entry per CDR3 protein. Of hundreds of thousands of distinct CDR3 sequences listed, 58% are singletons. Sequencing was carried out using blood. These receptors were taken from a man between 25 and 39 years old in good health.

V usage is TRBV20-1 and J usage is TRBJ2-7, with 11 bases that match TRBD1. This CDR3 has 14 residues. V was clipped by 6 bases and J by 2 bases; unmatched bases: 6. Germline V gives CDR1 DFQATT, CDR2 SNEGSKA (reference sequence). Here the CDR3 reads CSALGDRGTYEQYF. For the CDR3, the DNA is TGCAGTGCCCTCGGGGACAGGGGGACCTACGAGCAGTACTTC.

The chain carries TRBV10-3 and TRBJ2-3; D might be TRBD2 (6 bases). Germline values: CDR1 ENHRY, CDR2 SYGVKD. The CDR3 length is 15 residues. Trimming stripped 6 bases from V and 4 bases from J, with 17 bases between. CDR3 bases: TGTGCCATCAGCTCGGGACTCTCCGGGGCAGATACGCAGTATTTT. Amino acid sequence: CAISSGLSGADTQYF.

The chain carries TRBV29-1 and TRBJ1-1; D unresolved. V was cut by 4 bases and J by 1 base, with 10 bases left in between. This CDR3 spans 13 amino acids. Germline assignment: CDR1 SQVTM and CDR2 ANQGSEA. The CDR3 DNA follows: TGCAGCGTTGTGAGACACCCGAACACTGAAGCTTTCTTT. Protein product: CSVVRHPNTEAFF.

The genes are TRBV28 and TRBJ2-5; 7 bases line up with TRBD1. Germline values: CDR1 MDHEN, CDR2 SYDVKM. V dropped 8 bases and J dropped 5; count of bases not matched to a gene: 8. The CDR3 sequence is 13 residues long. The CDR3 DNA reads TGTGCCAGCGACGAGACAGGGCGGGAGACCCAGTACTTC. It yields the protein CASDETGRETQYF.

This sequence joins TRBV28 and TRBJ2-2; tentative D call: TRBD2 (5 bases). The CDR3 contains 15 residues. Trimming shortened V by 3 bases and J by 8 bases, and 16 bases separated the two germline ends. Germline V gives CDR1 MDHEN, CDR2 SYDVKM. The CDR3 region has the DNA TGTGCCAGCAGTTTGCTAGCAAGCTTTAGGGGGGAGCTGTTTTTT. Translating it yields CASSLLASFRGELFF.

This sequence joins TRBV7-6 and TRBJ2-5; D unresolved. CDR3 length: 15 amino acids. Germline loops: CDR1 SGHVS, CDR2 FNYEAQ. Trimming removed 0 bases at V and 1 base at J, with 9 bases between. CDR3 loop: CASSLAFGAQETQYF. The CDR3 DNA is TGTGCCAGCAGCTTAGCTTTCGGAGCCCAAGAGACCCAGTACTTC.

CDR3 in DNA: TGTGCCAGCAGCCAAGATATACAGGGTAGTTACGAGCAGTACTTC. Translating it yields CASSQDIQGSYEQYF. This rearrangement joins TRBV3-1 to TRBJ2-5, with D possibly TRBD1 on 6 matching bases. The tail of the sequence fits TRBJ2-7 better, so the J call may be wrong. The length of the CDR3 is 15 residues. Germline V gene lookup returns CDR1 LGHDT and CDR2 YNNKEL (reference sequence).

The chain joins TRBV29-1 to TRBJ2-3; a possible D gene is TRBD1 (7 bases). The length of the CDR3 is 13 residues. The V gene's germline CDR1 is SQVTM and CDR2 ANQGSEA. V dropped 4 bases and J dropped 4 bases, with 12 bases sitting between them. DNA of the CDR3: TGCAGCGTTGGGGCAGGGGGGTCAGATACGCAGTATTTT. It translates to CSVGAGGSDTQYF.

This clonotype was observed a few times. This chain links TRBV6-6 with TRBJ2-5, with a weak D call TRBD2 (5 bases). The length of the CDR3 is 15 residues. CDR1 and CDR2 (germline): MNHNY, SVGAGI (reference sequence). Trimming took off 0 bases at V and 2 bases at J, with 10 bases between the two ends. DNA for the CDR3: TGTGCCAGCAGTTACTCTGGAGGTGGACAAGAGACCCAGTACTTC. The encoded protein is CASSYSGGGQETQYF.

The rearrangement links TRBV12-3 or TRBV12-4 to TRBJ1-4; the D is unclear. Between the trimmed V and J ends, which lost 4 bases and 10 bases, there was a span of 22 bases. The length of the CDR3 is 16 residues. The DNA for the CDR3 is TGTGCCAGCAGTTGGATACCCGGACTTTATAGCGGAAAACTGTTTTTT. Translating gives CASSWIPGLYSGKLFF.

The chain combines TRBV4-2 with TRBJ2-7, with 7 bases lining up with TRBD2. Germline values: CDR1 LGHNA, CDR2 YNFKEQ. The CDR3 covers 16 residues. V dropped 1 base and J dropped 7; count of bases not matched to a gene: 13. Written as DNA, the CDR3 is TGTGCCAGCAGCCAAGGGCCCGGGACTACCCCGACAGAGCAGTACTTC. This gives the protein CASSQGPGTTPTEQYF.

Here the CDR3 reads CASSYPGTGENIQYF. The CDR3 DNA sequence: TGTGCCAGCAGTTACCCCGGGACAGGGGAAAACATTCAGTACTTC. The chain combines TRBV6-6 with TRBJ2-4; 10 positions agree with TRBD1. CDR3 length equals 15 residues. After removal of 2 bases from V and 5 bases from J, the junction contained 3 bases not matched to a gene. Per germline, CDR1 MNHNY and CDR2 SVGAGI (reference sequence).

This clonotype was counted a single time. Here the CDR3 reads CASKPQGAGETQYF. The CDR3 bases are TGTGCCAGCAAGCCACAGGGGGCTGGGGAGACCCAGTACTTC. The V and J genes are TRBV12-3 or TRBV12-4 and TRBJ2-5; 9 bases align to TRBD1. V dropped 7 bases and J dropped 5; count of bases not matched to a gene: 8. There are 14 residues in the CDR3.

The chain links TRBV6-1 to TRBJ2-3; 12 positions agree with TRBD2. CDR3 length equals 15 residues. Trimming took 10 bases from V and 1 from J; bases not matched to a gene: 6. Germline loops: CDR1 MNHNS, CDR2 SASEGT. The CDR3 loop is CAIRLAGAGTDTQYF. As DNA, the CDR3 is TGTGCCATCCGACTAGCGGGAGCCGGCACAGATACGCAGTATTTT.

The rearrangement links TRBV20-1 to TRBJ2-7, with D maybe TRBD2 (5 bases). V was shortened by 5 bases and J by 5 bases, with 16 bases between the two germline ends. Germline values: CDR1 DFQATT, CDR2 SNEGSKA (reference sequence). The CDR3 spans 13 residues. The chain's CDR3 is CSAAPSGRDEQYF. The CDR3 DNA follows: TGCAGTGCTGCTCCCTCTGGGAGAGACGAGCAGTACTTC.

The CDR3 sequence: CASSITSGGSYEQYF. The DNA of the CDR3 is TGTGCCAGCAGCATCACTAGCGGGGGCTCCTACGAGCAGTACTTC. The chain combines TRBV27 with TRBJ2-7, with 11 bases aligning to TRBD2. The CDR3 contains 15 residues. The germline gives CDR1 MNHEY, CDR2 SMNVEV (reference sequence). V dropped 6 bases and J dropped 0; count of bases not matched to a gene: 4.

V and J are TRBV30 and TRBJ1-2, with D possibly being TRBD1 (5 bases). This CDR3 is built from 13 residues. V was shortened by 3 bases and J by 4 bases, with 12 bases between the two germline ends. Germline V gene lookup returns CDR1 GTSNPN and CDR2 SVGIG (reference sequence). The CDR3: CAWSSEGFYGYTF. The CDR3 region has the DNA TGTGCCTGGAGCTCGGAGGGGTTCTATGGCTACACCTTC.